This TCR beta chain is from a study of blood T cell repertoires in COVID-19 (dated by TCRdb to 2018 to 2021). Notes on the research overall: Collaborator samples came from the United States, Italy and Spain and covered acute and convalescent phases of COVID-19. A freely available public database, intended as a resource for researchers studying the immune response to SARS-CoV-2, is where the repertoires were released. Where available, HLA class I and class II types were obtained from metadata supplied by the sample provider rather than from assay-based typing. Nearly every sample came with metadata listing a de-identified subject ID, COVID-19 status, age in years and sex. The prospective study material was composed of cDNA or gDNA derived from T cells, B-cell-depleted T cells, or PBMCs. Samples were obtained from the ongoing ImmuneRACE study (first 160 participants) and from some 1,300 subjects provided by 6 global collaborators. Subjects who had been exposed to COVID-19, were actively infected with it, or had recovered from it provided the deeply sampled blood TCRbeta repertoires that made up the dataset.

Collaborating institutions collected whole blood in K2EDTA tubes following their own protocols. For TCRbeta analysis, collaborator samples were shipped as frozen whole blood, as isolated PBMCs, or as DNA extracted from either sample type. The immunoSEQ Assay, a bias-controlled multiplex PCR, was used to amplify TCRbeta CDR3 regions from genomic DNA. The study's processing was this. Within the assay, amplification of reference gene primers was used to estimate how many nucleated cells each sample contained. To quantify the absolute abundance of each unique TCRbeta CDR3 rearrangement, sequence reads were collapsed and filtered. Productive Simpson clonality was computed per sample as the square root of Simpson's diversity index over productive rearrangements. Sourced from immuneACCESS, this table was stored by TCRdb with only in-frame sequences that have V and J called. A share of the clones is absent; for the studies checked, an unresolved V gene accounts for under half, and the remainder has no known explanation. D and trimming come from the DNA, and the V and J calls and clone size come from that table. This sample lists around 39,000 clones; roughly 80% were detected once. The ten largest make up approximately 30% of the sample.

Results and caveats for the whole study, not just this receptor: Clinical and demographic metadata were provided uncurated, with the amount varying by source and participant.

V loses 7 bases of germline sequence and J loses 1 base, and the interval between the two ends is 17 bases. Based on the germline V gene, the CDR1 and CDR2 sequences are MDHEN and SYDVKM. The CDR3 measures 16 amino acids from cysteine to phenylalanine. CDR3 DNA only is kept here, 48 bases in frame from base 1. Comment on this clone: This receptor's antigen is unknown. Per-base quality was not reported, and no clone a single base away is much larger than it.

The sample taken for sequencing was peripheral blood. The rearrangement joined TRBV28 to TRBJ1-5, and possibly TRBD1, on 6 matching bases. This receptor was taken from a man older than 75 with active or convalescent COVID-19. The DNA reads TGTGCCAGCATCGAAGGGGGGGTGGGCAGCAATCAGCCCCAGCATTTT. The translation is CASIEGGVGSNQPQHF.